This passage covers 16 T cell receptor beta chains from one sample sequenced in a study of T cell repertoires in cytomegalovirus infection. TCRdb used MiXCR to reprocess the reads, holding one entry per CDR3 protein. The sample has around 180,000 distinct CDR3 sequences; about 28% are singletons. The specimen was PBMCs. These receptors all come from a human donor in good health (CMV status not recorded). Some clones in this sample may be carry-over from other donors' samples.

This clonotype was picked up a small number of times. V and J are TRBV12-3 or TRBV12-4 and TRBJ1-1; D gene ambiguous. This CDR3 has 14 amino acids. Trimming removed 5 bases at V and 0 bases at J, with 10 bases between. The CDR3 bases are TGTGCCAGCAGTCCGTTGGGCCTGAACACTGAAGCTTTCTTT. This gives the protein CASSPLGLNTEAFF.

The sample holds a few counts of this clonotype. This chain links TRBV7-3 with TRBJ2-5; TRBD1 is a possible D gene (6 bases). V was pared by 2 bases and J by 2 bases, with 15 bases between. This CDR3 contains 16 residues. Germline assignment: CDR1 SGHTA and CDR2 FQGTGA. This CDR3 reads CASSLPGGRGQETQYF. CDR3 DNA: TGTGCCAGCAGCTTACCCGGCGGCAGGGGACAAGAGACCCAGTACTTC.

This clonotype has more than one count but fewer than ten. The V and J genes are TRBV10-3 and TRBJ1-1, with TRBD1 as a possible D gene (6 bases). This CDR3 region has 19 residues. Trimming pared 0 bases from V and 1 base from J, leaving 21 bases between. Germline CDR1 reads ENHRY; CDR2 reads SYGVKD. Written as DNA, the CDR3 is TGTGCCATCAGTGAGTCTATGTGGGGACCGGGACAAGAGAACACTGAAGCTTTCTTT. This sequence encodes CAISESMWGPGQENTEAFF.

This clonotype was detected ten times or more. This chain uses TRBV10-1 with TRBJ2-7, with D perhaps TRBD1 or TRBD2 (5 bases each). The CDR3 has 14 amino acids. The V and J ends lost 0 bases and 2 bases respectively, with 8 bases between them. Germline V gene data show CDR1 as WNHNN and CDR2 as SYGVQD (reference sequence). The CDR3 here is CASSESGRTYEQYF. In DNA form, the CDR3 reads TGCGCCAGCAGTGAGTCGGGACGGACCTACGAGCAGTACTTC.

The chain is built from TRBV12-3 or TRBV12-4 and TRBJ2-3, with 11 bases matching TRBD1. V was clipped by 3 bases and J by 4 bases; unmatched bases: 9. CDR3 size: 17 residues. CDR3 sequence reads: CASSFQGWGQGADTQYF. The CDR3 DNA sequence: TGTGCCAGCAGTTTTCAGGGGTGGGGACAGGGGGCAGATACGCAGTATTTT.

This clonotype was counted ten times or more. This chain connects TRBV5-6 to TRBJ1-2; a possible D gene is TRBD1 (6 bases). V dropped 3 bases and J dropped 4 bases, with 16 bases sitting between them. The CDR3 consists of 15 residues. Germline V gives CDR1 SGHDT, CDR2 YYEEEE. DNA of the CDR3: TGTGCCAGCAGCTCGGGACCGGGACAAACCTATGGCTACACCTTC. Encoded protein: CASSSGPGQTYGYTF.

The J gene is TRBJ2-3, the V gene TRBV5-1, with D tentatively TRBD1 or TRBD2 (5 bases each). The CDR3 totals 17 residues. Germline assignment: CDR1 SGHRS and CDR2 YFSETQ. Trimming pared 0 bases from V and 4 bases from J, leaving 18 bases between. CDR3 DNA: TGCGCCAGCAGCTTGGGACCGGGACCCCCAGGCTCAGATACGCAGTATTTT. Translating it yields CASSLGPGPPGSDTQYF.

This chain links TRBV5-1 with TRBJ1-2; D gene ambiguous. CDR3 length: 14 amino acids. V shed 2 bases and J shed 4 bases, with 12 bases lying between them. CDR1 and CDR2 (germline): SGHRS, YFSETQ. CDR3 amino acids: CASSLKEGVYGYTF. The DNA of the CDR3 is TGCGCCAGCAGCTTAAAGGAGGGAGTCTATGGCTACACCTTC.

The sample holds many counts of this clonotype. The chain combines TRBV7-2 with TRBJ1-1, with D maybe TRBD1 (6 bases). The CDR3 length is 14 residues. Germline assignment: CDR1 SGHTA and CDR2 FQGNSA. Trimming cost V 4 bases and J 5 bases, with 14 bases left between them. DNA of the CDR3: TGTGCCAGCAGCTCAGGGAGGGGGTCAACTGAAGCTTTCTTT. This translates into CASSSGRGSTEAFF.

The chain is built from TRBV12-5 and TRBJ2-1; TRBD1 aligns across 7 bases. J was trimmed by 8 bases and V by 5 bases; bases with no gene match: 6. This CDR3 has 13 residues. Germline V gene sequence: CDR1 LGHNT, CDR2 FRNRAP. This CDR3 is CASGSRQGDEQFF. DNA for the CDR3: TGTGCTAGTGGTAGCCGCCAGGGGGATGAGCAGTTCTTC.

The J gene is TRBJ2-7, the V gene TRBV6-6; D remains ambiguous. The CDR3 loop spans 14 amino acids. Germline V CDR1 and CDR2: MNHNY, SVGAGI (reference sequence). Trimming removed 5 bases from V and 3 bases from J, with 14 bases in between. CDR3 in DNA: TGTGCCAGCAGTGAGGACGCATCTCTCTACGAGCAGTACTTC. Its translation: CASSEDASLYEQYF.

The rearrangement links TRBV10-3 to TRBJ2-7; D is possibly TRBD2 (7 bases). The CDR3 is 14 amino acids. Germline V gives CDR1 ENHRY, CDR2 SYGVKD. Trimming pared 6 bases from V and 1 base from J, leaving 13 bases between. The CDR3 sequence: CAIRPGGGSYEQYF. In nucleotides, the CDR3 is TGTGCCATCAGGCCGGGGGGCGGTTCCTACGAGCAGTACTTC.

Points on this clonotype: A much larger clone is a single base away; this may be a read error. The chain is built from TRBV7-6 and TRBJ1-1; weak D call: TRBD1 (5 bases). Germline V CDR1 and CDR2: SGHVS, FNYEAQ. CDR3 length equals 17 residues. The V end was cut by 4 bases, the J end by 0 bases, with 18 bases between. The CDR3 DNA follows: TGTGCCAGCAGCTGTTTACCGCCGACAGATATGAACACTGAAGCTTTCTTT. It specifies CASSCLPPTDMNTEAFF.

This clonotype has a count of ten or more. Germline and junction disagree at one end, which may indicate a read error. This rearrangement joins TRBV7-7 to TRBJ2-5; a weak D match, TRBD2 (5 bases). CDR3 length: 14 residues. Germline V gives CDR1 SSHAT, CDR2 FNYEAQ (reference sequence). The CDR3: CASKRVVGLGTQYF. CDR3 sequence (DNA): TGTGCTAGCAAGAGGGTAGTGGGCCTGGGGACCCAGTACTTC.

V and J are TRBV11-2 and TRBJ2-6; 14 nucleotides match TRBD2. The V and J ends lost 6 bases and 0 bases, in that order; junction bases with no gene match: 7. The CDR3 contains 19 residues. Germline loops: CDR1 SGHAT, CDR2 FQNNGV. CDR3 residues: CASRVGLAGAHSGANVLTF. The CDR3 nucleotides read TGTGCCAGCAGGGTGGGACTAGCGGGGGCTCACTCTGGGGCCAACGTCCTGACTTTC.

The gene calls are TRBV24-1 and TRBJ1-2; D perhaps matches TRBD1 (5 bases). This CDR3 has 11 amino acids. With 9 bases removed from V and 1 base from J, the gap between germline ends came to 5 bases. Germline V gene sequence: CDR1 KGHDR, CDR2 SFDVKD. In nucleotides, the CDR3 is TGTGCCACCCAGGGTAACTATGGCTACACCTTC. Translated: CATQGNYGYTF.